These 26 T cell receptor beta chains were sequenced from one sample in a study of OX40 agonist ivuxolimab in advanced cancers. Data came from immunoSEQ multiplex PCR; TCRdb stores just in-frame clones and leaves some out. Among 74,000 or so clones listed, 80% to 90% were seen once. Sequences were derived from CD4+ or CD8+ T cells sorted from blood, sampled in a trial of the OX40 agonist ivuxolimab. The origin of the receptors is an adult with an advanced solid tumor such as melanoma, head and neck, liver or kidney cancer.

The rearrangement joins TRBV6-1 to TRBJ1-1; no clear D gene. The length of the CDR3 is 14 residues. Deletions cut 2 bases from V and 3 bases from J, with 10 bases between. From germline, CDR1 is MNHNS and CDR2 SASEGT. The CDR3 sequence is CASSEPSRYTEAFF. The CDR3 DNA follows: TGTGCCAGCAGTGAACCCAGTAGGTACACTGAAGCTTTCTTT.

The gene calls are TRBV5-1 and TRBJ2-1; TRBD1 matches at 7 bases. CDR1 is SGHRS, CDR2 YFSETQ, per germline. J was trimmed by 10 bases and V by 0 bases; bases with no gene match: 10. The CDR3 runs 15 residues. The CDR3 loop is CASSLVPDRAEEQFF. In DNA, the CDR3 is TGCGCCAGCAGCTTGGTCCCCGACAGGGCTGAGGAGCAGTTCTTC.

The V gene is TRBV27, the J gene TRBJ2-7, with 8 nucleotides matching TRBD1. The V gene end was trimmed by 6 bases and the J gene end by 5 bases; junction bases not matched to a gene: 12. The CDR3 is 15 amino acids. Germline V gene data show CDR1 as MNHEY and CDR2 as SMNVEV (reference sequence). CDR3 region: CASRKAGTGGHEQYF. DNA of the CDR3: TGTGCCAGCAGAAAGGCCGGGACAGGCGGGCACGAGCAGTACTTC.

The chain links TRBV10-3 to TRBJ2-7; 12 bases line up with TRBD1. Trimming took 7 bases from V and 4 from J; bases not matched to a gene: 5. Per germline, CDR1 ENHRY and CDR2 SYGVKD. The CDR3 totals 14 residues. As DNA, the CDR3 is TGTGCCATCACTGGGACAGGGGGCGCGTACGAGCAGTACTTC. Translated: CAITGTGGAYEQYF.

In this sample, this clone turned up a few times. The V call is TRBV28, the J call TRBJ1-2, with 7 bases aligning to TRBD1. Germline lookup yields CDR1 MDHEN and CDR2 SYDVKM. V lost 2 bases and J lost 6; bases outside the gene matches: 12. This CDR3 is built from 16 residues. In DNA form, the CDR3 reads TGTGCCAGCAGTTTAAGAGTAGTCTACAGGGGAAATGGCTACACCTTC. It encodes CASSLRVVYRGNGYTF.

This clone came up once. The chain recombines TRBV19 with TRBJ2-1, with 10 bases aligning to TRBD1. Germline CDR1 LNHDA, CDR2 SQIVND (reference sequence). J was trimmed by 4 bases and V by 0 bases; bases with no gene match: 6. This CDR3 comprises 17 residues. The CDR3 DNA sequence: TGTGCCAGTAGTATAGATTACCCGGGACAGGGGTACAATGAGCAGTTCTTC. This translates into CASSIDYPGQGYNEQFF.

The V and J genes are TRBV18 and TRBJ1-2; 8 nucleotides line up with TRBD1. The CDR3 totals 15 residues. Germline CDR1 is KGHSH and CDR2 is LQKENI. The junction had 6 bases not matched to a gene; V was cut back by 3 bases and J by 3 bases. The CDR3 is CASSPSADRDYGYTF. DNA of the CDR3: TGTGCCAGCTCACCCTCCGCGGACAGGGACTATGGCTACACCTTC.

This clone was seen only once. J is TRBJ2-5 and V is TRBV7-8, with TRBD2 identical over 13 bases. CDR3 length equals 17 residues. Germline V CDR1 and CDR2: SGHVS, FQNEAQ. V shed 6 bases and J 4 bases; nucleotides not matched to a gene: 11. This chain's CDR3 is CASSKRPGLAGVETQYF. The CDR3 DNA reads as TGTGCCAGCAGTAAAAGACCCGGACTAGCGGGAGTAGAGACCCAGTACTTC.

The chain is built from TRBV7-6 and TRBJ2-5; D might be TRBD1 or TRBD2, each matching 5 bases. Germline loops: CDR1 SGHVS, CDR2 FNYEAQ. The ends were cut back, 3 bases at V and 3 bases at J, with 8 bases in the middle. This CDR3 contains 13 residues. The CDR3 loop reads CASSLGEKETQYF. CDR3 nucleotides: TGTGCCAGCAGCTTGGGGGAAAAAGAGACCCAGTACTTC. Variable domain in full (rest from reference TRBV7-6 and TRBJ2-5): GAGVSQSPRYKVTKRGQDVALRCDPISGHVSLYWYRQALGQGPEFLTYFNYEAQQDKSGLPNDRFSAERPEGSISTLTIQRTEQRDSAMYRCASSLGEKETQYFGPGTRLLVL.

DNA of the CDR3: TGTGCCATCAGGCCGGGACAGGGTCTTCTCGAGCAGTACTTC. Protein product: CAIRPGQGLLEQYF. V is TRBV10-3 and J is TRBJ2-7; TRBD1 aligns across 9 bases. CDR1 is ENHRY, CDR2 SYGVKD, per germline. The V gene end was trimmed by 6 bases and the J gene end by 6 bases; junction bases not matched to a gene: 9. CDR3 length: 14 amino acids.

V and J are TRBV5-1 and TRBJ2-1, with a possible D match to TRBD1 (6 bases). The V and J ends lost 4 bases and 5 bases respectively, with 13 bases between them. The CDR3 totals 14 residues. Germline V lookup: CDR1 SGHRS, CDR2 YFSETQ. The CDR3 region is CASSGGAGDNEQFF. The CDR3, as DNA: TGCGCCAGCAGCGGGGGCGCAGGTGACAATGAGCAGTTCTTC.

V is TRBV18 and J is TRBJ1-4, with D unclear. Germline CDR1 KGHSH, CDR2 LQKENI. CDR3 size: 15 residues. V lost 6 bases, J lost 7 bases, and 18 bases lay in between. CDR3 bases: TGTGCCAGCTCCGCTTCTCCAACAATGGGTGAAAAACTGTTTTTT. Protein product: CASSASPTMGEKLFF.

CDR3 in DNA: TGTGCCAGCAGCTTACTCGAACTAGCGAACACCGGGGAGCTGTTTTTT. The encoded protein is CASSLLELANTGELFF. V is TRBV7-3 and J is TRBJ2-2; the D gene is possibly TRBD2 (5 bases). CDR3 length equals 16 residues. V lost 2 bases and J lost 0, with 10 bases in between. Germline V lookup: CDR1 SGHTA, CDR2 FQGTGA. Full variable domain (rest looked up from reference TRBV7-3 and TRBJ2-2): GAGVSQTPSNKVTEKGKYVELRCDPISGHTALYWYRQSLGQGPEFLIYFQGTGAADDSGLPNDRFFAVRPEGSVSTLKIQRTERGDSAVYLCASSLLELANTGELFFGEGSRLTVL.

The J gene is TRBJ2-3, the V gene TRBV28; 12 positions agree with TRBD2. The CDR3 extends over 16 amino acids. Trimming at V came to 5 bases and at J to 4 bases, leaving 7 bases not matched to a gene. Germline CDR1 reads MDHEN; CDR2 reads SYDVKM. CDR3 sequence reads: CASSPWTSGESDTQYF. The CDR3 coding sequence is TGTGCCAGCAGTCCCTGGACTAGCGGGGAATCAGATACGCAGTATTTT.

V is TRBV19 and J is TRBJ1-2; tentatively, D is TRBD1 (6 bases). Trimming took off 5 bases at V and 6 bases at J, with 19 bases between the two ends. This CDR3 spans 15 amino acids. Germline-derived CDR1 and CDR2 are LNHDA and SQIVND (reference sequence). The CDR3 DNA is TGTGCCAGTAGTCCACGGGACATTCCGGGAGATGGCTACACCTTC. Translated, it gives CASSPRDIPGDGYTF. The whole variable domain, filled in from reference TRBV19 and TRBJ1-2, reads DGGITQSPKYLFRKEGQNVTLSCEQNLNHDAMYWYRQDPGQGLRLIYYSQIVNDFQKGDIAEGYSVSREKKESFPLTVTSAQKNPTAFYLCASSPRDIPGDGYTFGSGTRLTVV.

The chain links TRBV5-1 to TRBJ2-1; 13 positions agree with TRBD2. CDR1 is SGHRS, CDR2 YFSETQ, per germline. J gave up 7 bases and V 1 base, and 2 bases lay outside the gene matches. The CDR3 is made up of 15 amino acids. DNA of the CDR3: TGCGCCAGCAGCTTGACTAGCGGGGGGGCTAATGAGCAGTTCTTC. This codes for CASSLTSGGANEQFF.

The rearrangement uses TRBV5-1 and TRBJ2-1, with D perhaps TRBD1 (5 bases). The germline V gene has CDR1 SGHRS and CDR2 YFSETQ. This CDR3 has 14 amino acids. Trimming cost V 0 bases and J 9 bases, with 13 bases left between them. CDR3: CASSLVSGPFEQFF. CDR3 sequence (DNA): TGCGCCAGCAGCTTGGTTTCAGGGCCTTTTGAGCAGTTCTTC. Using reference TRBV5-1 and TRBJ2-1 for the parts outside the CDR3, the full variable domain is KAGVTQTPRYLIKTRGQQVTLSCSPISGHRSVSWYQQTPGQGLQFLFEYFSETQRNKGNFPGRFSGRQFSNSRSEMNVSTLELGDSALYLCASSLVSGPFEQFFGPGTRLTVL.

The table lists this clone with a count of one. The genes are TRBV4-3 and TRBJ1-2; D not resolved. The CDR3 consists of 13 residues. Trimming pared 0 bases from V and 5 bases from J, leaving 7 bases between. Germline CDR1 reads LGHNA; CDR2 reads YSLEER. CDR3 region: CASSQDYRYGYTF. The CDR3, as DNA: TGCGCCAGCAGCCAAGATTATAGATATGGCTACACCTTC.

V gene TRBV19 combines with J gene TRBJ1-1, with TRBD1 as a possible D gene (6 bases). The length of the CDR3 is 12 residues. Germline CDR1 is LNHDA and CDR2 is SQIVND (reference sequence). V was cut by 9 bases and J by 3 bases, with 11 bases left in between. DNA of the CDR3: TGTGCCAGCCTACAGGGATACACTGAAGCTTTCTTT. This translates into CASLQGYTEAFF.

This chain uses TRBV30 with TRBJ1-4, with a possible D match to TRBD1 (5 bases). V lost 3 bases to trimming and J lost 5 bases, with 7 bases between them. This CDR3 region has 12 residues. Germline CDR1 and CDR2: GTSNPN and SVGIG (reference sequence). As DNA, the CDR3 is TGTGCCTGGAGGGGACTAAATGAAAAACTGTTTTTT. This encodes CAWRGLNEKLFF.

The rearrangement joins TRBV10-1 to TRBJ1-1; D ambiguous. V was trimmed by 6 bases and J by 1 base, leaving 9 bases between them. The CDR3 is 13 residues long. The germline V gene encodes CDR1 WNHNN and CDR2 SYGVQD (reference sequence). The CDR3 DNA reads TGCGCCAGCAGGGGGTTGCGGAACACTGAAGCTTTCTTT. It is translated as CASRGLRNTEAFF.

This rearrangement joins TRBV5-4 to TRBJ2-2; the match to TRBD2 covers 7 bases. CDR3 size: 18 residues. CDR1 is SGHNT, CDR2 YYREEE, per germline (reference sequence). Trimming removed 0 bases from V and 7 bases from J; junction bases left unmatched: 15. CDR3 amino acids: CASSLATREAVGIGELFF. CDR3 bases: TGTGCCAGCAGCTTGGCCACACGGGAGGCCGTCGGGATCGGGGAGCTGTTTTTT.

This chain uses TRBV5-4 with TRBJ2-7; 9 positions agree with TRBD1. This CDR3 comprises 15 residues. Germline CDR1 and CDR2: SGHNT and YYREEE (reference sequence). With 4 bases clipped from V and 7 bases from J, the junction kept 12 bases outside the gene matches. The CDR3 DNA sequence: TGTGCCAGCAGCCCACGGACAGGGGACCCCCTTGAGCAGTACTTC. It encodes CASSPRTGDPLEQYF.

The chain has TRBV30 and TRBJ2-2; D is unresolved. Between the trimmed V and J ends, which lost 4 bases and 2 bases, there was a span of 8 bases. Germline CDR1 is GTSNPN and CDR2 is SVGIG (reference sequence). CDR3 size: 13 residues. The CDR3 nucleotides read TGTGCCTGGATGGCGACCAACACCGGGGAGCTGTTTTTT. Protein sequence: CAWMATNTGELFF.

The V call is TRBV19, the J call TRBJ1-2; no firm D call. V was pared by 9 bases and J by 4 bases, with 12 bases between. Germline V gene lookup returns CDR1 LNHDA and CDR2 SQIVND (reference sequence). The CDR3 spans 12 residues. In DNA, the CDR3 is TGTGCCAGCTTCTACACGGGCTATGGCTACACCTTC. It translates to CASFYTGYGYTF.

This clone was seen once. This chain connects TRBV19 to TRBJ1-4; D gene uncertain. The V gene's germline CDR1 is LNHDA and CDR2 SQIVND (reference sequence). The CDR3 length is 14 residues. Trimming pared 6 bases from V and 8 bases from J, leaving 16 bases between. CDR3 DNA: TGTGCCAGTAGCCCCATCGGCGGTTTCGAAAAACTGTTTTTT. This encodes CASSPIGGFEKLFF.